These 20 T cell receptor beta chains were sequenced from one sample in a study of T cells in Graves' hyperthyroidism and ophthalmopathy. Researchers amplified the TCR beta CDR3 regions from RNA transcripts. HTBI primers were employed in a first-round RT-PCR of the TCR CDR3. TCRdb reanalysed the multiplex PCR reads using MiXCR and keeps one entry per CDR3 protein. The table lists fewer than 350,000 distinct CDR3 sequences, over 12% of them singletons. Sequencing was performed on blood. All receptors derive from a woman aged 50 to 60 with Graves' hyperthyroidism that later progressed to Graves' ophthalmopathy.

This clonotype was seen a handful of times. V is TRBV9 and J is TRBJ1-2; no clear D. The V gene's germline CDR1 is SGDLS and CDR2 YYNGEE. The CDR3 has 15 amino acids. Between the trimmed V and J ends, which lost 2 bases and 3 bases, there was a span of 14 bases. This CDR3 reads CASSVSGRMDYGYTF. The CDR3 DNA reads TGTGCCAGCAGCGTCTCGGGTCGGATGGACTATGGCTACACCTTC. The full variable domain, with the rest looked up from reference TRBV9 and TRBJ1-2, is DSGVTQTPKHLITATGQRVTLRCSPRSGDLSVYWYQQSLDQGLQFLIQYYNGEERAKGNILERFSAQQFPDLHSELNLSSLELGDSALYFCASSVSGRMDYGYTFGSGTRLTVV.

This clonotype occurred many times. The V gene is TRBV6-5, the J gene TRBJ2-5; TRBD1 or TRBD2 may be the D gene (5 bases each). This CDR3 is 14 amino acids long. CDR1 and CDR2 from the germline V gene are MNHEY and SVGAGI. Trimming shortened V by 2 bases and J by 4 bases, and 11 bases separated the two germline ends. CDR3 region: CASSYRGEGETQYF. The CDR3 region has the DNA TGTGCCAGCAGTTACAGGGGAGAAGGAGAGACCCAGTACTTC.

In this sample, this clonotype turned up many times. CDR3 sequence (DNA): TGTGTCACCCAGGACAGCTCCTACGAGCAGTACTTC. Translating it yields CVTQDSSYEQYF. The chain links TRBV7-9 to TRBJ2-7; D is possibly TRBD1 (6 bases). The germline CDR1 and CDR2 sequences are SEHNR and FQNEAQ (reference sequence). The CDR3 loop spans 12 amino acids.

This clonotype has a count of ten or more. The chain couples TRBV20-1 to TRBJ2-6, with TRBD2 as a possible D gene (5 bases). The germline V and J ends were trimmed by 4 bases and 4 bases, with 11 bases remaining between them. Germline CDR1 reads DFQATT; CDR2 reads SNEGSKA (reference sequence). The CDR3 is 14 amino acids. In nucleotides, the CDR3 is TGCAGTGCTATCGGACTCGGGGGGGCCAACGTCCTGACTTTC. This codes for CSAIGLGGANVLTF.

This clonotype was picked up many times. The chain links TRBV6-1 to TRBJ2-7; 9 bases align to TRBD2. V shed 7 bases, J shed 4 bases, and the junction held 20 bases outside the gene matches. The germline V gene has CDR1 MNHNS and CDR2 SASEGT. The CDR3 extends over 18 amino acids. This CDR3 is CASTRGRGGRGLSYEQYF. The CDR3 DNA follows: TGTGCCAGCACCAGAGGCCGTGGCGGGAGGGGTCTTTCGTACGAGCAGTACTTC.

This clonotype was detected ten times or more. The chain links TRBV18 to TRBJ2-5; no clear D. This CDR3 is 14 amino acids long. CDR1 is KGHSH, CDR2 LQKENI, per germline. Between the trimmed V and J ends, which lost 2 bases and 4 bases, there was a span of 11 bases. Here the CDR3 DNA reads TGTGCCAGCTCACCATCCGTCAGGTCAGAGACCCAGTACTTC. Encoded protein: CASSPSVRSETQYF. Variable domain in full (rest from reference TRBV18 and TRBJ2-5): NAGVMQNPRHLVRRRGQEARLRCSPMKGHSHVYWYRQLPEEGLKFMVYLQKENIIDESGMPKERFSAEFPKEGPSILRIQQVVRGDSAAYFCASSPSVRSETQYFGPGTRLLVL.

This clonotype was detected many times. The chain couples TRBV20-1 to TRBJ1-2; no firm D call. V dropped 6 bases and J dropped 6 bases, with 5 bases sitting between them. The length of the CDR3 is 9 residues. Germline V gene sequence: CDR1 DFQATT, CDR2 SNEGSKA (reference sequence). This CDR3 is CSAMNGYTF. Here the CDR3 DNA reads TGCAGTGCCATGAATGGCTACACCTTC.

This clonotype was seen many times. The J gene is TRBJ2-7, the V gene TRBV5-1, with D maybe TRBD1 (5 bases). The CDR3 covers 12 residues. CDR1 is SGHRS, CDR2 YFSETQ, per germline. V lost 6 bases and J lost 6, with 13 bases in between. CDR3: CASNRGAGEQYF. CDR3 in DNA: TGCGCCAGCAACCGTGGGGCTGGCGAGCAGTACTTC.

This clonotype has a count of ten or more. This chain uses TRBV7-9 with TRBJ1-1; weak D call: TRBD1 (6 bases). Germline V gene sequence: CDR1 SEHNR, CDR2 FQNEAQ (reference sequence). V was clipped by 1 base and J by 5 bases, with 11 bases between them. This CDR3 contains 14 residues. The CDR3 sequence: CASSLGGARTEAFF. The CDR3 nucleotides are TGTGCCAGCAGCTTAGGGGGGGCGCGTACTGAAGCTTTCTTT. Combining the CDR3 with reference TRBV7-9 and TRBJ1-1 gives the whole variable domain DTGVSQNPRHKITKRGQNVTFRCDPISEHNRLYWYRQTLGQGPEFLTYFQNEAQLEKSRLLSDRFSAERPKGSFSTLEIQRTEQGDSAMYLCASSLGGARTEAFFGQGTRLTVV.

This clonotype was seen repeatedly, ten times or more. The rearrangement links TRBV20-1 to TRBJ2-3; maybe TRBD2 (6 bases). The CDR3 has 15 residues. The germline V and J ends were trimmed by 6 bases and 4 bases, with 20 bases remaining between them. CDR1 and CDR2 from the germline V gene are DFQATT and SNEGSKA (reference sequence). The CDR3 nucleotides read TGCAGTGCGAGCCTGGGGGAAACTAGCCCAGATACGCAGTATTTT. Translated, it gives CSASLGETSPDTQYF.

DNA for the CDR3: TGTGCCAGTAGTATTGGGACAAGCCTTGAGCAGTTCTTC. Translating gives CASSIGTSLEQFF. V usage is TRBV19 and J usage is TRBJ2-1; D perhaps matches TRBD1 (6 bases). Trimming took off 3 bases at V and 9 bases at J, with 12 bases between the two ends. The CDR3 has 13 amino acids. Germline V lookup: CDR1 LNHDA, CDR2 SQIVND (reference sequence).

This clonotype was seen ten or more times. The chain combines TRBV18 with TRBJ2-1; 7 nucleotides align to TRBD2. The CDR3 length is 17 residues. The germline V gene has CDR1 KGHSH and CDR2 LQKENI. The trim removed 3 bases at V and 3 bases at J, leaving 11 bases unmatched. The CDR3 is CASSPPRLRGFYNEQFF. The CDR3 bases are TGTGCCAGCTCACCCCCTAGGTTGCGGGGGTTCTACAATGAGCAGTTCTTC.

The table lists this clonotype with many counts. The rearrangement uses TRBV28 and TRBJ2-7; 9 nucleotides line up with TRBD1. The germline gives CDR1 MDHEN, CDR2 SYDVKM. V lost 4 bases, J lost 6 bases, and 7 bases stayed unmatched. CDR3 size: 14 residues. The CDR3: CASSSLQDRGEQYF. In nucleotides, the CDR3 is TGTGCCAGCAGTTCGCTCCAGGACAGGGGCGAGCAGTACTTC.

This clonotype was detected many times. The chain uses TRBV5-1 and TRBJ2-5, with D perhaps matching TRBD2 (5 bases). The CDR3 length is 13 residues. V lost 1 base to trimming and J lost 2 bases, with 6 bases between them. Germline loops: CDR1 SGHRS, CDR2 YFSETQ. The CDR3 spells CASSLQRQETQYF. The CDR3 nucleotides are TGCGCCAGCAGCTTGCAGCGGCAAGAGACCCAGTACTTC.

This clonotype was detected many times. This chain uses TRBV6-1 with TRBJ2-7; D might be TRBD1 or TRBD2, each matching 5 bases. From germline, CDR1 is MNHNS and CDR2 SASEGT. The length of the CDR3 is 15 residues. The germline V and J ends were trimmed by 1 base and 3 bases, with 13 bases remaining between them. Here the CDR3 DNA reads TGTGCCAGCAGTGAAGATTGGGACGGTTACTACGAGCAGTACTTC. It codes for CASSEDWDGYYEQYF.

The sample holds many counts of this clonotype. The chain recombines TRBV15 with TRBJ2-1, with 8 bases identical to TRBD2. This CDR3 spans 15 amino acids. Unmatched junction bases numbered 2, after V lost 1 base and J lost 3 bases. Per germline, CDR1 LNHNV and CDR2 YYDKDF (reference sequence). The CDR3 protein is CATSRAGTSYNEQFF. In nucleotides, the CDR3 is TGTGCCACCAGCAGAGCCGGGACTAGCTACAATGAGCAGTTCTTC.

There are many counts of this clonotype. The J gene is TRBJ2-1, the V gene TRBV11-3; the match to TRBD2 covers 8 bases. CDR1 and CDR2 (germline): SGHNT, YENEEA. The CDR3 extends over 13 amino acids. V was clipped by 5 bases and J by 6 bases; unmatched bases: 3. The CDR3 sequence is CASSLGLVNEQFF. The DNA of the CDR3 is TGTGCCAGCAGCCTGGGACTAGTCAATGAGCAGTTCTTC.

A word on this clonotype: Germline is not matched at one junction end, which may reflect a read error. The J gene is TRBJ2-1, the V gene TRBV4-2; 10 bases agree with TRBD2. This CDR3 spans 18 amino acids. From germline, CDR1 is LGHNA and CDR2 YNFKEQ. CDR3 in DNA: TGTGCCAGCAGCCCCCGAGTTGCTAGCGGGGGATCCTACAATGAGCAGCTCTTC. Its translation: CASSPRVASGGSYNEQLF.

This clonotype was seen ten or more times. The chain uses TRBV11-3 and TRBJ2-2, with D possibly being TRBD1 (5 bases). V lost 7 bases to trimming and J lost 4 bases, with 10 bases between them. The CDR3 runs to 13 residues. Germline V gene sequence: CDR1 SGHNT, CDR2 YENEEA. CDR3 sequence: CASKQGITGELFF. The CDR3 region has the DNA TGTGCCAGCAAGCAGGGAATCACCGGGGAGCTGTTTTTT.

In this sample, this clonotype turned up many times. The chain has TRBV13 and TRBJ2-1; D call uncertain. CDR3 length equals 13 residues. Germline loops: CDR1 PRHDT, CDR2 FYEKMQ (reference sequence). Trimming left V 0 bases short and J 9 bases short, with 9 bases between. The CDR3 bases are TGTGCCAGCAGCTTAGGTGCGTCACCTGAGCAGTTCTTC. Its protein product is CASSLGASPEQFF.